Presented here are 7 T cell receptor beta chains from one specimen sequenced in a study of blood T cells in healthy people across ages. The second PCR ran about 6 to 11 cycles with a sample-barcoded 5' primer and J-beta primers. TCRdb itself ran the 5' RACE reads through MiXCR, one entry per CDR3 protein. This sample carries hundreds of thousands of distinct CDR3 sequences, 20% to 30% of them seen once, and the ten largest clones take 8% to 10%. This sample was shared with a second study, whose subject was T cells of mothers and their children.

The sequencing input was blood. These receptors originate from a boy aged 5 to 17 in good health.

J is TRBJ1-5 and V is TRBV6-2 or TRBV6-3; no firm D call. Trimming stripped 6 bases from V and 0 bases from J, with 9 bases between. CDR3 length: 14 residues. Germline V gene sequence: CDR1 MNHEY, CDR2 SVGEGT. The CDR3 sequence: CASSERYSNQPQHF. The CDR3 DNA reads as TGTGCCAGCAGCGAACGTTATAGCAATCAGCCCCAGCATTTT.

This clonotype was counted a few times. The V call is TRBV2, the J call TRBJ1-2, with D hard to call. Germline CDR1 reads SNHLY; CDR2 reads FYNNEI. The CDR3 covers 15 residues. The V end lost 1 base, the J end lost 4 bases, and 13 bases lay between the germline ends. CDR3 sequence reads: CASSEGQEKLYGYTF. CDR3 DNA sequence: TGTGCCAGCAGTGAAGGCCAAGAAAAACTCTATGGCTACACCTTC.

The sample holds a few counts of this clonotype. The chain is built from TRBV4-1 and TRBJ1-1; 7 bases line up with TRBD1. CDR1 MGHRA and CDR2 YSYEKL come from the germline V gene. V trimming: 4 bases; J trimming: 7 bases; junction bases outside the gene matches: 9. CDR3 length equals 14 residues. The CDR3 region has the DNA TGCGCCAGCAGCCGCCTCGACAGGGAAGATGAAGCTTTCTTT. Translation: CASSRLDREDEAFF.

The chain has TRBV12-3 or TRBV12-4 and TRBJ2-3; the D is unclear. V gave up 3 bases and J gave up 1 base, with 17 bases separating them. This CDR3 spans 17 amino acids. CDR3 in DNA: TGTGCCAGCAGTTTTTTTTTGAAGTTGGGTGGCACAGATACGCAGTATTTT. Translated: CASSFFLKLGGTDTQYF.

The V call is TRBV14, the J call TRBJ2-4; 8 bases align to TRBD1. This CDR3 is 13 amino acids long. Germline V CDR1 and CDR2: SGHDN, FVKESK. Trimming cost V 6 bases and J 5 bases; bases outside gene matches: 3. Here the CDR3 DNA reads TGTGCCAGCAGAGGGACAGGCGAAAACATTCAGTACTTC. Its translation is CASRGTGENIQYF.

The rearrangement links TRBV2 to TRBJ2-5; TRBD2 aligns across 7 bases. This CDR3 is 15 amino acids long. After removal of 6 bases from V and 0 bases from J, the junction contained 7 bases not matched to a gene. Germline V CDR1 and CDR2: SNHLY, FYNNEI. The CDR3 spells CASSLLLADQETQYF. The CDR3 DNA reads TGTGCCAGCAGCTTACTCCTAGCGGACCAAGAGACCCAGTACTTC.

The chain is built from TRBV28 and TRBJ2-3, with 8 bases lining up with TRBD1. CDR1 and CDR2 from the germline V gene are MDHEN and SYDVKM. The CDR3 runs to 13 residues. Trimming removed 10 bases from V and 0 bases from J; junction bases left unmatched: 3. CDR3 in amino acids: CATGQGSTDTQYF. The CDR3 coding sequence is TGTGCCACCGGACAGGGAAGCACAGATACGCAGTATTTT.